Here is one TCR beta chain with its context. Relative to the germline gene, one junction end is altered; a read error may explain this. This sample was taken from a study of tumor and adjacent non-tumor tissue in lung cancer. Study-level information: Patients comprised about a dozen adenocarcinoma, 2 squamous cell carcinoma and 1 small cell lung cancer.

No cell sorting was done before RNA was extracted from the tissue. TCRbeta libraries were built with three rounds of nested PCR, modified from ARM-PCR. A single record per CDR3 protein comes from TCRdb applying MiXCR to the multiplex PCR reads. The sample lists roughly 220,000 distinct CDR3 sequences; 71% were seen once. In germline, CDR1 is MNHNS, CDR2 SASEGT. The CDR3 has 16 amino acids. The sequence derives from a man between 60 and 75 years old with non-small cell lung cancer. This rearrangement joins TRBV6-1 to TRBJ2-2; D is possibly TRBD1 or TRBD2 (5 bases each). The sequenced sample was lung tumor tissue. The CDR3: CASNRKGGLGTGKLFF. CDR3 DNA: TGTGCCAGCAATCGTAAGGGCGGATTGGGGACCGGGAAGCTGTTTTTT.